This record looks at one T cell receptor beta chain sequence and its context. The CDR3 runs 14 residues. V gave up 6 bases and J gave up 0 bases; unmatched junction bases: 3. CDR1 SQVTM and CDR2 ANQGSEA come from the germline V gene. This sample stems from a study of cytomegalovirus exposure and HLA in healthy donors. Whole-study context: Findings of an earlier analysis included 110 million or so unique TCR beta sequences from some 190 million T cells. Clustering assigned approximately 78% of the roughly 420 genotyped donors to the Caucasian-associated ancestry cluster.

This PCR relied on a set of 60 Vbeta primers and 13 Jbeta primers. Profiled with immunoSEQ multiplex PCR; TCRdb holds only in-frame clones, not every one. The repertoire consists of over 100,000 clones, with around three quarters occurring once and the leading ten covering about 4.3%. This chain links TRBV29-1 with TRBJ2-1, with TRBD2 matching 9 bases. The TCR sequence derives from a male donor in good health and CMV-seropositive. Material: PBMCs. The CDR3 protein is CSVISGSSYNEQFF. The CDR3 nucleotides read TGCAGCGTGATTAGCGGGAGCTCCTACAATGAGCAGTTCTTC.